These 29 T cell receptor beta chains originate from one sample sequenced in a study of shared clonotypes between healthy human individuals. The protocol was immunoSEQ multiplex PCR, while the TCRdb copy is restricted to in-frame clones and leaves out a portion. The sample lists 650,000 to 800,000 clones, over 55% occurring once. The sequencing sample was made of memory CD4+ T cells sorted from blood. Subset in this sample: CD45RA-negative fraction. Source of these receptors: a woman in her twenties or thirties in good health.

The chain links TRBV28 to TRBJ1-2; 10 bases agree with TRBD1. V lost 8 bases to trimming and J lost 7 bases; unmatched junction nucleotides: 10. Per germline, CDR1 MDHEN and CDR2 SYDVKM. This CDR3 contains 14 residues. CDR3 region: CASRRTGGLVGYTF. DNA of the CDR3: TGTGCCAGCCGCAGGACAGGGGGTCTGGTTGGCTACACCTTC.

The chain is built from TRBV29-1 and TRBJ2-5, with 10 nucleotides matching TRBD2. The J call may be faulty, since TRBJ2-7 better matches the DNA end. The CDR3 length is 14 residues. The germline V gene has CDR1 SQVTM and CDR2 ANQGSEA. CDR3 loop: CSVEEPAGGPEQYF. The CDR3 DNA reads as TGCAGCGTTGAAGAGCCAGCGGGAGGGCCCGAGCAGTACTTC.

The V call is TRBV19, the J call TRBJ1-1, with D unclear. Germline V gene data show CDR1 as LNHDA and CDR2 as SQIVND (reference sequence). Trimming took off 5 bases at V and 1 base at J, with 8 bases between the two ends. The CDR3 spans 13 residues. The CDR3, as DNA: TGTGCCAGTAGTTCTGTTGGGAACACTGAAGCTTTCTTT. It translates to CASSSVGNTEAFF. Full variable domain (rest looked up from reference TRBV19 and TRBJ1-1): DGGITQSPKYLFRKEGQNVTLSCEQNLNHDAMYWYRQDPGQGLRLIYYSQIVNDFQKGDIAEGYSVSREKKESFPLTVTSAQKNPTAFYLCASSSVGNTEAFFGQGTRLTVV.

The chain employs TRBV27 and TRBJ2-5, with 10 nucleotides matching TRBD2. The DNA end is more similar to TRBJ2-7, so the J call may be wrong. In germline, CDR1 is MNHEY, CDR2 SMNVEV (reference sequence). This CDR3 is 15 amino acids long. Here the CDR3 DNA reads TGTGCCAGCAGCCCCCCTAGCGGGAGACAATCCGAGCAGTACTTC. Protein sequence: CASSPPSGRQSEQYF.

V and J are TRBV10-3 and TRBJ1-1, with TRBD1 identical over 10 bases. The ends lost 5 bases at V and 6 bases at J; junction bases unmatched: 6. CDR1 and CDR2 (germline): ENHRY, SYGVKD. The CDR3 covers 14 residues. In DNA form, the CDR3 reads TGTGCCATCAGTTCCGGACAGGGGGTGGCTGAAGCTTTCTTT. This encodes CAISSGQGVAEAFF.

This rearrangement joins TRBV25-1 to TRBJ2-1; a weak D match, TRBD2 (6 bases). CDR1 MGHDK and CDR2 SYGVNS come from the germline V gene. The V end was cut by 5 bases, the J end by 4 bases, with 9 bases between. CDR3 length: 13 amino acids. DNA for the CDR3: TGTGCCAGCAGTTTAGGGACTTACAATGAGCAGTTCTTC. Protein product: CASSLGTYNEQFF.

This chain uses TRBV7-6 with TRBJ2-5; TRBD2 matches at 9 bases. CDR1 and CDR2 from the germline V gene are SGHVS and FNYEAQ. V shed 5 bases and J 3 bases; nucleotides not matched to a gene: 4. The CDR3 runs 14 residues. CDR3 protein: CASSLSGSEETQYF. The CDR3 coding sequence is TGTGCCAGCAGCCTTAGCGGGAGCGAAGAGACCCAGTACTTC. The variable domain in full, with the rest retrieved from reference TRBV7-6 and TRBJ2-5, is GAGVSQSPRYKVTKRGQDVALRCDPISGHVSLYWYRQALGQGPEFLTYFNYEAQQDKSGLPNDRFSAERPEGSISTLTIQRTEQRDSAMYRCASSLSGSEETQYFGPGTRLLVL.

For this clone: At the DNA level, this CDR3 is encoded by other sequences in the same sample as well. This chain connects TRBV5-1 to TRBJ2-7; no clear D. V gave up 0 bases and J gave up 1 base, with 5 bases separating them. There are 13 residues in the CDR3. The germline CDR1 and CDR2 sequences are SGHRS and YFSETQ. In DNA form, the CDR3 reads TGCGCCAGCAGCTTGGGGAGTTCCTACGAGCAGTACTTC. Translation: CASSLGSSYEQYF.

V and J are TRBV5-6 and TRBJ2-7, with D perhaps TRBD2 (6 bases). The length of the CDR3 is 14 residues. From germline, CDR1 is SGHDT and CDR2 YYEEEE. Trimming removed 5 bases at V and 0 bases at J, with 12 bases between. The CDR3 spells CASRKEGGSYEQYF. CDR3 nucleotides: TGTGCCAGCAGGAAGGAGGGAGGCTCCTACGAGCAGTACTTC.

This clone was detected ten times or more. The chain employs TRBV7-2 and TRBJ2-1, with 10 nucleotides matching TRBD2. Trimming at V came to 5 bases and at J to 2 bases, leaving 6 bases not matched to a gene. Germline-derived CDR1 and CDR2 are SGHTA and FQGNSA. The CDR3 has 16 residues. CDR3 nucleotide sequence: TGTGCCAGCAGCGCGCCAGCGGGAGGGCCCTACAATGAGCAGTTCTTC. It is translated as CASSAPAGGPYNEQFF.

The chain employs TRBV6-5 and TRBJ2-7; 12 bases align to TRBD2. The CDR3 totals 14 residues. Germline-derived CDR1 and CDR2 are MNHEY and SVGAGI. Trimming cost V 5 bases and J 5 bases; bases outside gene matches: 4. The CDR3 here is CASSRTSGTHEQYF. Written as DNA, the CDR3 is TGTGCCAGCAGTCGGACTAGCGGGACCCACGAGCAGTACTTC.

The CDR3 sequence is CASSQPSAHNEQFF. The CDR3 region has the DNA TGCGCCAGCAGTCAACCTAGCGCGCACAATGAGCAGTTCTTC. The rearrangement joins TRBV23-1 to TRBJ2-1; a possible D gene is TRBD2 (6 bases). TRBV23-1 has ORF status, its function being uncertain. This CDR3 has 14 residues. Trimming took off 2 bases at V and 5 bases at J, with 10 bases between the two ends.

As concerns this clone: The sample has other DNA sequences that encode this CDR3 too. CDR3 coding DNA: TGTGCCAGCAGCTTAGGAGGGGGTAATGAAAAACTGTTTTTT. Its protein product is CASSLGGGNEKLFF. The chain uses TRBV11-2 and TRBJ1-4; D might be TRBD1 (6 bases). The CDR3 covers 14 residues. Germline V gives CDR1 SGHAT, CDR2 FQNNGV. The ends were cut back, 1 base at V and 4 bases at J, with 7 bases in the middle.

V usage is TRBV10-2 and J usage is TRBJ2-1, with D possibly being TRBD2 (6 bases). Looked up from germline, CDR1 is WSHSY and CDR2 is SAAADI. The V gene lost 5 bases and the J gene lost 6 bases, with 17 bases spanning the gap. The CDR3 totals 15 residues. CDR3: CASSLGLRTPNEQFF. CDR3 nucleotide sequence: TGCGCCAGCAGTCTCGGACTACGGACTCCCAATGAGCAGTTCTTC.

About this clone itself: Other DNA sequences in this specimen translate into the identical CDR3. V and J are TRBV5-1 and TRBJ1-5, with D hard to call. V was pared by 2 bases and J by 2 bases, with 5 bases between. The CDR3 is 13 residues long. CDR1 is SGHRS, CDR2 YFSETQ, per germline. The CDR3 spells CASSFEGNQPQHF. In DNA, the CDR3 is TGCGCCAGCAGCTTTGAAGGCAATCAGCCCCAGCATTTT.

The J gene is TRBJ2-3, the V gene TRBV15, with 7 positions matching TRBD2. The CDR3 has 16 residues. Germline V gives CDR1 LNHNV, CDR2 YYDKDF (reference sequence). The ends lost 0 bases at V and 1 base at J; junction bases unmatched: 4. This CDR3 is CATSRDRAGGTDTQYF. The CDR3 nucleotides are TGTGCCACCAGCAGAGATCGGGCGGGAGGCACAGATACGCAGTATTTT.

The chain uses TRBV5-4 and TRBJ1-1; D gene uncertain. The CDR3 is made up of 15 amino acids. Germline V gene data show CDR1 as SGHNT and CDR2 as YYREEE (reference sequence). Trimming cost V 4 bases and J 3 bases, with 16 bases left between them. The CDR3 here is CASSPEGRRYTEAFF. CDR3 coding DNA: TGTGCCAGCAGCCCCGAAGGACGTCGGTACACTGAAGCTTTCTTT.

The rearrangement joins TRBV9 to TRBJ1-1, with 8 bases fitting TRBD1. CDR1 SGDLS and CDR2 YYNGEE come from the germline V gene. J lost 5 bases, V lost 3 bases, and 3 bases had no gene match. This CDR3 is built from 13 residues. The CDR3 DNA reads as TGTGCCAGCAGCGGGAGGACAGGGACTGAAGCTTTCTTT. Translated: CASSGRTGTEAFF.

V usage is TRBV27 and J usage is TRBJ2-7, with D perhaps TRBD2 (5 bases). The germline CDR1 and CDR2 sequences are MNHEY and SMNVEV (reference sequence). Trimming took 7 bases from V and 2 from J, leaving 15 bases between them. The CDR3 consists of 14 residues. The CDR3 DNA follows: TGTGCCAGCACGAGGGTTCCGGGTACCTACGAGCAGTACTTC. Amino acid sequence: CASTRVPGTYEQYF.

This clone was detected only once. The J gene is TRBJ2-3, the V gene TRBV11-1, with 11 bases identical to TRBD2. Losses at the gene ends were 5 bases for V and 3 bases for J; bases not matched to a gene: 4. The CDR3 length is 15 residues. The V gene's germline CDR1 is SGHAT and CDR2 FQDESV (reference sequence). The CDR3 reads CASSPGTSGTDTQYF. In DNA, the CDR3 is TGTGCCAGCAGCCCCGGGACTAGCGGTACAGATACGCAGTATTTT.

The chain couples TRBV5-4 to TRBJ2-6; TRBD2 agrees at 13 bases. This CDR3 has 18 residues. CDR1 SGHNT and CDR2 YYREEE come from the germline V gene (reference sequence). V dropped 0 bases and J dropped 3; count of bases not matched to a gene: 3. The chain's CDR3 is CASSLEGLAGNGANVLTF. The CDR3 DNA is TGTGCCAGCAGCTTGGAGGGACTAGCGGGAAATGGGGCCAACGTCCTGACTTTC.

The chain employs TRBV9 and TRBJ1-2; no definite D call. Trimming took 0 bases from V and 8 from J, leaving 14 bases between them. The CDR3 consists of 14 residues. Per germline, CDR1 SGDLS and CDR2 YYNGEE. CDR3 DNA sequence: TGTGCCAGCAGCGTAGCTAAGGACCAAGGAGGCTACACCTTC. It is translated as CASSVAKDQGGYTF. Using reference TRBV9 and TRBJ1-2 for the parts outside the CDR3, the full variable domain is DSGVTQTPKHLITATGQRVTLRCSPRSGDLSVYWYQQSLDQGLQFLIQYYNGEERAKGNILERFSAQQFPDLHSELNLSSLELGDSALYFCASSVAKDQGGYTFGSGTRLTVV.

There are a few counts of this clone. V gene TRBV28 combines with J gene TRBJ1-3, with TRBD1 matching over 7 bases. Germline CDR1 is MDHEN and CDR2 is SYDVKM. The CDR3 is made up of 15 amino acids. J lost 0 bases, V lost 6 bases, and 5 bases had no gene match. This CDR3 is CASRAGGGSGNTIYF. In DNA form, the CDR3 reads TGTGCCAGCAGAGCAGGGGGAGGCTCTGGAAACACCATATATTTT.

The chain is built from TRBV7-5 and TRBJ2-2; TRBD1 was called by the table and not checked on the DNA. TRBV7-5 is described as a pseudogene. The CDR3 runs to 17 residues. The CDR3 nucleotides read TGTGTCAGAAGCTTAGCTGGGCAGATTAACAACACCGGGGAGCTGTTTTTT. Translating gives CVRSLAGQINNTGELFF.

The J gene is TRBJ1-2, the V gene TRBV28; no clear D gene. V lost 10 bases and J lost 7, with 16 bases in between. Per the germline V gene, CDR1 is MDHEN and CDR2 is SYDVKM. The CDR3 sequence is 12 residues long. The DNA of the CDR3 is TGTGCCACCGAAACCCCCCCCAGTGGCTACACCTTC. It is translated as CATETPPSGYTF.

This clone was found a few times. The V gene is TRBV4-2, the J gene TRBJ1-2; D unclear. V was clipped by 0 bases and J by 0 bases, with 8 bases between them. The CDR3 consists of 15 residues. Germline values: CDR1 LGHNA, CDR2 YNFKEQ. The CDR3, as DNA: TGTGCCAGCAGCCAAGATCAACTGACTAACTATGGCTACACCTTC. Amino acids: CASSQDQLTNYGYTF.

The chain links TRBV7-2 to TRBJ2-2; TRBD1 matches at 8 bases. V shed 4 bases and J 1 base; nucleotides not matched to a gene: 5. CDR3 length: 16 amino acids. Germline assignment: CDR1 SGHTA and CDR2 FQGNSA. The chain's CDR3 is CASSSRQGMNTGELFF. In nucleotides, the CDR3 is TGTGCCAGCAGCTCCAGACAGGGGATGAACACCGGGGAGCTGTTTTTT.

The rearrangement uses TRBV6-6 and TRBJ2-7; 9 nucleotides line up with TRBD1. J was trimmed by 7 bases and V by 7 bases; bases with no gene match: 14. Germline CDR1 and CDR2: MNHNY and SVGAGI (reference sequence). CDR3 length: 15 residues. DNA of the CDR3: TGTGCCAGCACCCAAACCGGGACAGGGAAGGGGGAGCAGTACTTC. Protein product: CASTQTGTGKGEQYF.

The V call is TRBV28, the J call TRBJ1-1; D ambiguous. V shed 5 bases and J shed 6 bases, with 31 bases lying between them. Germline V lookup: CDR1 MDHEN, CDR2 SYDVKM. The CDR3 consists of 19 residues. The CDR3 sequence is CASSPKSYPVARTTAEAFF. The CDR3 bases are TGTGCCAGCAGTCCCAAGTCATATCCAGTGGCCCGAACGACGGCTGAAGCTTTCTTT. Variable domain in full (rest from reference TRBV28 and TRBJ1-1): DVKVTQSSRYLVKRTGEKVFLECVQDMDHENMFWYRQDPGLGLRLIYFSYDVKMKEKGDIPEGYSVSREKKERFSLILESASTNQTSMYLCASSPKSYPVARTTAEAFFGQGTRLTVV.